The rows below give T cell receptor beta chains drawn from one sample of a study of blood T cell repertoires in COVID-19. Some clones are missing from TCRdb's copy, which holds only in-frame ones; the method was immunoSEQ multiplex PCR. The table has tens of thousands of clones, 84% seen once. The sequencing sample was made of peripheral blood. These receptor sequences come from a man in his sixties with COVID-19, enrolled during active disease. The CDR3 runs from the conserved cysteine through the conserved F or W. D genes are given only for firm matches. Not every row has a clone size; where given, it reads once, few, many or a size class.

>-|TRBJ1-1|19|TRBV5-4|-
TGTGCCAGCAGACCTCCTGCATCGCAGGGTCTTCCCCCGGGCACTGAAGCTTTCTTT
CASRPPASQGLPPGTEAFF
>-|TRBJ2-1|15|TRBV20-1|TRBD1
TGCAGTGCTAGTTTCTGGGCAGGGGGAAACAATGAGCAGTTCTTC
CSASFWAGGNNEQFF
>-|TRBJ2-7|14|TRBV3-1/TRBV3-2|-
TGTGCCAGCTGCTGGGGGACTGGGGGTGGGGAGCAGTACTTC
CASCWGTGGGEQYF
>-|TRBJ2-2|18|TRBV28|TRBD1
TGTGCCAGCAGTTCCGGGACAGGGAGGGGATATGACACCGGGGAGCTGTTTTTT
CASSSGTGRGYDTGELFF
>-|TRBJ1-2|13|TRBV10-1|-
TGCGCCAGCAGTGAGGGCAGTAACTATGGCTACACCTTC
CASSEGSNYGYTF
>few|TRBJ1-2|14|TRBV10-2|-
TGCGCCAGCAGTCCCGACCGGACTGTGGCTGGCTACACCTTC
CASSPDRTVAGYTF
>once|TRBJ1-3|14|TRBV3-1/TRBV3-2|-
TGTGCCAGCAGTCCCAGGTCCTCTGGAAACACCATATATTTT
CASSPRSSGNTIYF
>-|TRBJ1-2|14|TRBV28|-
TGTGCCAGCAGTTCATCTCCGAGGGTATGGGGCTACACCTTC
CASSSSPRVWGYTF
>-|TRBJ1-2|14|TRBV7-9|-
TGTGCCAGCAGCCGGGAGATCTACGGGTATGGCTACACCTTC
CASSREIYGYGYTF
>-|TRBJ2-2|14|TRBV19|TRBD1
TGTGCCAGTGGACAGGGATCGAACACCGGGGAGCTGTTTTTT
CASGQGSNTGELFF
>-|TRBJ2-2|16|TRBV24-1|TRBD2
TGTGCCACCAGTGATTTGACTAGCGGGACTATCGGGGAGCTGTTTTTT
CATSDLTSGTIGELFF
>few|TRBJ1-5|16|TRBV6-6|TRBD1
TGTGCCAGCAGTCGGGACAGGGTCGTTGGGAATCAGCCCCAGCATTTT
CASSRDRVVGNQPQHF
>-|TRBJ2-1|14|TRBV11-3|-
TGTGCCAGCAGCTTAGTATCAGGGTCCAATGAGCAGTTCTTC
CASSLVSGSNEQFF
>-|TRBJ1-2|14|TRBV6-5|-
TGTGCCAGCAGTAAGGGACATAACGACTATGGCTACACCTTC
CASSKGHNDYGYTF
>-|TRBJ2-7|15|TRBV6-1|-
TGTGCCAGCAGTGAAGGGCCAGGGGTACCCTACGAGCAGTACTTC
CASSEGPGVPYEQYF
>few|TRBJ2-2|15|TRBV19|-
TGTGCCAGTAGTATCGACAGGGCGGGAACCGGGGAGCTGTTTTTT
CASSIDRAGTGELFF
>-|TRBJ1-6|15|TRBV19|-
TGTGTCAGTAGTAAAGGACAGTCCAGCAATTCACCCCTCCACTTT
CVSSKGQSSNSPLHF
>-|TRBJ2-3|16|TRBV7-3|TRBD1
TGTGCCAGCAGCTTAGTAGGGACAGGGGATGCAGATACGCAGTATTTT
CASSLVGTGDADTQYF
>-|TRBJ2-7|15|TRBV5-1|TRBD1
TGCGCCAGCAGCTTACAGGGGGCCAGCTCCTACGAGCAGTACTTC
CASSLQGASSYEQYF
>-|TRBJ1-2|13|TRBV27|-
TGTGCCAGCAGTTTAAGGCAGGGGAATGGCTACACCTTC
CASSLRQGNGYTF
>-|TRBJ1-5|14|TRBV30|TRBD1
TGTGCCTGGAGTGGGACAGGGGATCATCAGCCCCAGCATTTT
CAWSGTGDHQPQHF
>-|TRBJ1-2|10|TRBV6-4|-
TGTGCCCCGGCGGGGAAGGGCTACACCTTC
CAPAGKGYTF
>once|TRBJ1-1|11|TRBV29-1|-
TGCAGCGTTGGGGACACTGTTGAAGCTTTCTTT
CSVGDTVEAFF
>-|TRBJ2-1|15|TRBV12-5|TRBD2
TGTGCTAGTGGTCCTCTAACTAGCGGGGTCAATGAGCAGTTCTTC
CASGPLTSGVNEQFF
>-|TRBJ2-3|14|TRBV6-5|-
TGTGCCAGCAGTTCGCAGGGAAGTTCAGATACGCAGTATTTT
CASSSQGSSDTQYF
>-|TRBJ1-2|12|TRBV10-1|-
TGCGCCAGCAGTGATCCAGAGGGTGGCTACACCTTC
CASSDPEGGYTF
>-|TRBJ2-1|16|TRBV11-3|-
TGTGCCAGCAGCTCCTCGGAGGGCCGCTCCTACAATGAGCAGTTCTTC
CASSSSEGRSYNEQFF
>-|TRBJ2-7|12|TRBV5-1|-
TGCGCCAGCAGCTCCGTCCCCTACGAGCAGTACTTC
CASSSVPYEQYF
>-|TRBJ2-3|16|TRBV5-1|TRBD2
TGCGCCAGCAGCACCTCAGCGGGAGGGCTCACAGATACGCAGTATTTT
CASSTSAGGLTDTQYF
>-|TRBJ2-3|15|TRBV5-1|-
TGCGCCAGCCGCCCGTGGAGCGGAGGCACAGATACGCAGTATTTT
CASRPWSGGTDTQYF
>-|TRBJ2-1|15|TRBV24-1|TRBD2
TGTGCCACCAGGCCCTCTAGCGGGGATTACAATGAGCAGTTCTTC
CATRPSSGDYNEQFF
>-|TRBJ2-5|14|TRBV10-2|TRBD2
TGCGCCAGCAGTTATGGGACTAGCGGGATCACCCAGTACTTC
CASSYGTSGITQYF
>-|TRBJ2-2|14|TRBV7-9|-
TGTGCCAGCAGCCTCGGTCTGGACACCGGGGAGCTGTTTTTT
CASSLGLDTGELFF
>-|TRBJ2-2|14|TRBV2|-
TGTGCCAGTCCGAAAGGCGGGGCAGGGGGGGAGCTGTTTTTT
CASPKGGAGGELFF
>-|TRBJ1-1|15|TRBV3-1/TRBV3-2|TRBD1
TGTGCCAGCAGCCTCGTGACAGGGGGGGATACTGAAGCTTTCTTT
CASSLVTGGDTEAFF
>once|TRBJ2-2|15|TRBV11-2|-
TGTGCCAGCGCCTTACAGGGTAGTTGGACCGGGGAGCTGTTTTTT
CASALQGSWTGELFF
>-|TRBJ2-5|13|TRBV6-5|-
TGTGCCAGCAGTACAGGGACCCAAGAGACCCAGTACTTC
CASSTGTQETQYF
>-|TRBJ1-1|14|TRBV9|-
TGTGCCAGCAGCCCCCGGGGGGGTAGCGCTGAAGCTTTCTTT
CASSPRGGSAEAFF
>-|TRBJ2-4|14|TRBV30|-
TGTGCCTGGAGCCAGGGGGGACCCCCCAGCATTCAGTACTTC
CAWSQGGPPSIQYF
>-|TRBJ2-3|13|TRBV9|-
TGTGCCAGCAACCCCGTGGGGGCCGATACGCAGTATTTT
CASNPVGADTQYF
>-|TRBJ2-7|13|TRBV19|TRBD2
TGTGCCAGTAGTGGGTTGACGGGGGGCGAGCAGTACTTC
CASSGLTGGEQYF
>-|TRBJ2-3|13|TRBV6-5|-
TGTGCCAGCAGCACAGCGAACGGGGGTACGCAGTATTTT
CASSTANGGTQYF
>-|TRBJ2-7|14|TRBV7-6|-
TGTGCCAGCAGCTCCCCAAGGGGTTCCTACGAGCAGTACTTC
CASSSPRGSYEQYF
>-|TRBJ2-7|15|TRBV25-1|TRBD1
TGTGCCAGCAGCCAACCCGGGACAGGGGTGAACGAGCAGTACTTC
CASSQPGTGVNEQYF
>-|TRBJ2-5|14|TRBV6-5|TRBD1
TGTGCCAGCGTCCCCGTGACAGGGGCGGAGACCCAGTACTTC
CASVPVTGAETQYF
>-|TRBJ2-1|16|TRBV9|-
TGTGCCAGCAGCGTAGGTGCTAGGCAGATCTACAATGAGCAGTTCTTC
CASSVGARQIYNEQFF
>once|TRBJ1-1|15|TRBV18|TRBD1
TGTGCCAGCTCACTGGGACAGGCTGAGAACACTGAAGCTTTCTTT
CASSLGQAENTEAFF
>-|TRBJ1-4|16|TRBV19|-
TGTGCCAGTAGTATATACAGCTCAGCAACTAATGAAAAACTGTTTTTT
CASSIYSSATNEKLFF
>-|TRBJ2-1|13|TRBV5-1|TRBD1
TGCGCCAGCAGCTTTGGACAGGCCAATGAGCAGTTCTTC
CASSFGQANEQFF
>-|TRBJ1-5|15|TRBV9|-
TGTGCCAGCAGCGTAGACGGGAGGAGTAATCAGCCCCAGCATTTT
CASSVDGRSNQPQHF
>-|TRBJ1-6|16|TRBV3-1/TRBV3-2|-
TGTGCCAGCAGCCAACGCACAGGGATGTATAATTCACCCCTCCACTTT
CASSQRTGMYNSPLHF
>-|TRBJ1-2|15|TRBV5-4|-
TGTGCCAGCAGCCCGCCCAGGGGCGGTAACTATGGCTACACCTTC
CASSPPRGGNYGYTF
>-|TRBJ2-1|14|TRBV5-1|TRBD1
TGCGCCAGCAGCTTGGGGGACAGGGGGAATGAGCAGTTCTTC
CASSLGDRGNEQFF
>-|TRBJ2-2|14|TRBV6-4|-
TGTGCCAGCAGTGAACAGGGATGGACCGGGGAGCTGTTTTTT
CASSEQGWTGELFF
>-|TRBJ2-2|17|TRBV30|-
TGTGCCTTCACATTGGCGTGGGGCCTTAAGGGCACCGGGGAGCTGTTTTTT
CAFTLAWGLKGTGELFF
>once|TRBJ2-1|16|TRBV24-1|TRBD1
TGTGCCACCAGTGACCCTTCCGGGACAGTTATCAATGAGCAGTTCTTC
CATSDPSGTVINEQFF
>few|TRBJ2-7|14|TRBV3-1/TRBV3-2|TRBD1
TGTGCCAGCAGCCAAGACTGGCAGGGGGACGAGCAGTACTTC
CASSQDWQGDEQYF